What follows are 21 T cell receptor beta chains derived from one specimen sequenced in a study of cytomegalovirus exposure and HLA in healthy donors (dated by TCRdb to 2015 to 2018). The library was built by means of the immunoSEQ multiplex PCR assay. The multiplex PCR relied on a mix of 60 forward primers for TCR Vbeta segments and 13 reverse primers for TCR Jbeta segments. Here the immuneACCESS table is served through TCRdb, limited to in-frame sequences with V and J called. Missing clones are a known gap in these copies; in checked studies unresolved V genes cover under half, and the rest lacks a known reason. Here the sample has 150,000 to 200,000 clones; more than 75% occur a single time. Of the sample, 2% to 2.5% falls within the top ten clones. The specimen sequenced was PBMCs. The source is a man between 18 and 35 years old in good health and CMV-seropositive.

V gene TRBV9 combines with J gene TRBJ2-1; 13 nucleotides agree with TRBD2. The CDR3 totals 16 residues. Germline CDR1 reads SGDLS; CDR2 reads YYNGEE. V was clipped by 3 bases and J by 10 bases; unmatched bases: 10. The CDR3 DNA follows: TGTGCCAGCAGCGCCGGACTAGCGGGGGCCTCCTGGGAGCAGTTCTTC. Translation: CASSAGLAGASWEQFF.

The chain carries TRBV27 and TRBJ2-2, with no clear D. The germline gives CDR1 MNHEY, CDR2 SMNVEV (reference sequence). V was clipped by 1 base and J by 4 bases, with 10 bases between them. This CDR3 has 15 residues. CDR3 sequence reads: CASSLYRVSTGELFF. The CDR3 nucleotides read TGTGCCAGCAGTTTATACCGGGTTAGCACCGGGGAGCTGTTTTTT.

This clone was recorded a few times. The chain uses TRBV10-3 and TRBJ1-1; D remains ambiguous. The CDR3 is 12 amino acids. The germline CDR1 and CDR2 sequences are ENHRY and SYGVKD. Trimming left V 8 bases short and J 7 bases short, with 14 bases between. The DNA for the CDR3 is TGTGCCATCCGCCCCAGGCAGGATGAAGCTTTCTTT. Its translation is CAIRPRQDEAFF.

The CDR3 here is CASSLSQQGGTEAFF. DNA for the CDR3: TGTGCCAGCAGTTTAAGTCAACAGGGGGGGACTGAAGCTTTCTTT. The V gene is TRBV27, the J gene TRBJ1-1; 8 nucleotides match TRBD1. From germline, CDR1 is MNHEY and CDR2 SMNVEV (reference sequence). After removal of 2 bases from V and 5 bases from J, the junction contained 7 bases not matched to a gene. There are 15 residues in the CDR3.

V gene TRBV2 combines with J gene TRBJ1-2; 10 nucleotides match TRBD1. Germline V lookup: CDR1 SNHLY, CDR2 FYNNEI. Trimming at V came to 1 base and at J to 9 bases, leaving 11 bases not matched to a gene. The CDR3 spans 16 residues. CDR3 sequence (DNA): TGTGCCAGCAGTGAAGGGATGGGACAGGGGCTTATAAGCTACACCTTC. Protein sequence: CASSEGMGQGLISYTF.

The chain has TRBV7-6 and TRBJ1-3; 7 bases fit TRBD1. This CDR3 region has 17 residues. Unmatched junction bases numbered 6, after V lost 1 base and J lost 0 bases. The V gene's germline CDR1 is SGHVS and CDR2 FNYEAQ. DNA for the CDR3: TGTGCCAGCAGCTTAGGGGGACAGACTAGCTCTGGAAACACCATATATTTT. It is translated as CASSLGGQTSSGNTIYF.

The chain recombines TRBV9 with TRBJ2-5, with a tentative D call TRBD2 (7 bases). This CDR3 has 16 residues. Trimming removed 4 bases at V and 3 bases at J, with 19 bases between. Germline-derived CDR1 and CDR2 are SGDLS and YYNGEE. The CDR3: CASSPFGGRGEETQYF. For the CDR3, the DNA is TGTGCCAGCAGCCCCTTCGGGGGGCGGGGAGAAGAGACCCAGTACTTC.

The J gene is TRBJ1-1, the V gene TRBV27, with 8 bases lining up with TRBD1. Trimming at V came to 5 bases and at J to 3 bases, leaving 5 bases not matched to a gene. CDR1 and CDR2 from the germline V gene are MNHEY and SMNVEV (reference sequence). The CDR3 has 14 amino acids. The CDR3 protein is CASSVQTGDTEAFF. DNA for the CDR3: TGTGCCAGCAGTGTCCAGACAGGGGACACTGAAGCTTTCTTT.

The V gene is TRBV19, the J gene TRBJ2-6; TRBD1 might be the D (7 bases). This CDR3 is built from 17 residues. With 3 bases removed from V and 0 bases from J, the gap between germline ends came to 12 bases. The germline V gene has CDR1 LNHDA and CDR2 SQIVND (reference sequence). This CDR3 is CASSMGGQFSGANVLTF. CDR3 coding DNA: TGTGCCAGTAGTATGGGGGGACAGTTCTCTGGGGCCAACGTCCTGACTTTC.

This sequence joins TRBV7-3 and TRBJ2-5; TRBD1 matches at 7 bases. This CDR3 has 15 amino acids. CDR1 and CDR2 from the germline V gene are SGHTA and FQGTGA. Trimming at V came to 2 bases and at J to 5 bases, leaving 8 bases not matched to a gene. Here the CDR3 reads CASSLLAGGQETQYF. CDR3 DNA: TGTGCCAGCAGCTTACTAGCAGGGGGACAGGAGACCCAGTACTTC.

This clone was seen a handful of times. This sequence joins TRBV9 and TRBJ2-3; tentatively, D is TRBD2 (6 bases). Trimming removed 4 bases from V and 4 bases from J, with 16 bases in between. Germline CDR1 SGDLS, CDR2 YYNGEE. The CDR3 is made up of 15 amino acids. In DNA form, the CDR3 reads TGTGCCAGCAGCCACGAGGGGCGGGGAGCAGATACGCAGTATTTT. Protein product: CASSHEGRGADTQYF.

The chain carries TRBV15 and TRBJ1-2; 10 bases align to TRBD1. V was pared by 7 bases and J by 6 bases, with 14 bases of the junction left unmatched. This CDR3 is built from 16 residues. The germline V gene has CDR1 LNHNV and CDR2 YYDKDF (reference sequence). CDR3 DNA sequence: TGTGCCACCACCCGGGACAGGGGTGATTGGGGAGATGGCTACACCTTC. The encoded protein is CATTRDRGDWGDGYTF.

The chain couples TRBV6-1 to TRBJ2-7; TRBD1 agrees at 7 bases. Trimming took 0 bases from V and 2 from J; bases not matched to a gene: 4. The CDR3 runs 15 residues. Germline V gives CDR1 MNHNS, CDR2 SASEGT. The CDR3 DNA reads TGTGCCAGCAGTGAAGCGGGACAGCCCACCTACGAGCAGTACTTC. Protein product: CASSEAGQPTYEQYF.

This clone was found a few times. V gene TRBV7-6 combines with J gene TRBJ2-7; D might be TRBD2 (5 bases). V dropped 5 bases and J dropped 6 bases, with 11 bases sitting between them. The CDR3 has 12 amino acids. Germline V gene sequence: CDR1 SGHVS, CDR2 FNYEAQ. The CDR3 DNA follows: TGTGCCAGCAGCGGGCTAACTAGCGAGCAGTACTTC. Protein sequence: CASSGLTSEQYF.

The V call is TRBV30, the J call TRBJ1-5; D remains ambiguous. Trimming took 0 bases from V and 7 from J, leaving 10 bases between them. In germline, CDR1 is GTSNPN, CDR2 SVGIG (reference sequence). The CDR3 runs 13 residues. The CDR3 sequence is CAWSVALEQPQHF. The CDR3 DNA is TGTGCCTGGAGTGTAGCCCTCGAACAGCCCCAGCATTTT.

The J gene is TRBJ1-2, the V gene TRBV7-9; the match to TRBD1 covers 7 bases. The CDR3 covers 15 residues. V shed 3 bases and J 7 bases; nucleotides not matched to a gene: 11. CDR1 and CDR2 from the germline V gene are SEHNR and FQNEAQ (reference sequence). The CDR3 nucleotides read TGTGCCAGCAGCTTGGTGGCGACAGGGACCGGTGGCTACACCTTC. This codes for CASSLVATGTGGYTF. The variable domain in full, completed from reference TRBV7-9 and TRBJ1-2, reads DTGVSQNPRHKITKRGQNVTFRCDPISEHNRLYWYRQTLGQGPEFLTYFQNEAQLEKSRLLSDRFSAERPKGSFSTLEIQRTEQGDSAMYLCASSLVATGTGGYTFGSGTRLTVV.

The chain links TRBV11-3 to TRBJ2-5; 13 bases fit TRBD2. The J call may be wrong; the DNA end is better matched by TRBJ2-7. Per the germline V gene, CDR1 is SGHNT and CDR2 is YENEEA. The CDR3 length is 15 residues. The CDR3 sequence is CASSSGLAGEYEQYF. The CDR3, as DNA: TGTGCCAGCAGCTCCGGACTAGCGGGGGAGTACGAGCAGTACTTC.

The chain is built from TRBV28 and TRBJ1-6; D is unresolved. Per the germline V gene, CDR1 is MDHEN and CDR2 is SYDVKM. The CDR3 runs to 15 residues. V was shortened by 3 bases and J by 9 bases, with 15 bases between the two germline ends. CDR3 nucleotides: TGTGCCAGCAGTTTGGAGGTAGCGAGTAGTTCACCCCTCCACTTT. Residues: CASSLEVASSSPLHF.

This chain joins TRBV7-9 and TRBJ2-5; D is uncertain. In germline, CDR1 is SEHNR, CDR2 FQNEAQ (reference sequence). The CDR3 runs 16 residues. Trimming stripped 1 base from V and 4 bases from J, with 16 bases between. CDR3: CASSLDFPGPIETQYF. The CDR3 DNA sequence: TGTGCCAGCAGCTTAGATTTTCCAGGCCCCATAGAGACCCAGTACTTC.

The rearrangement uses TRBV13 and TRBJ2-7; 10 bases match TRBD1. Losses at the gene ends were 5 bases for V and 1 base for J; bases not matched to a gene: 5. The CDR3 contains 15 residues. The germline gives CDR1 PRHDT, CDR2 FYEKMQ (reference sequence). This CDR3 is CASSPTGGPSYEQYF. The CDR3 DNA reads TGTGCCAGCAGCCCGACAGGGGGCCCGTCCTACGAGCAGTACTTC.

This chain uses TRBV6-4 with TRBJ1-2; D is unclear. The germline gives CDR1 MRHNA, CDR2 SNTAGT. The germline V and J ends were trimmed by 3 bases and 7 bases, with 21 bases remaining between them. There are 16 residues in the CDR3. CDR3 sequence reads: CASSDRSNSGRGGYTF. Written as DNA, the CDR3 is TGTGCCAGCAGTGATCGTAGTAATTCCGGCCGCGGTGGCTACACCTTC.